This T cell receptor beta chain was recorded in a study of blood T cell repertoires in COVID-19. Participants' reported clinical history set cohort assignment. Data came from immunoSEQ multiplex PCR; TCRdb stores just in-frame clones and leaves some out. This table holds around 290,000 clones, under 90% found once. Germline assignment: CDR1 SEHNR and CDR2 FQNEAQ (reference sequence). Between the trimmed V and J ends, which lost 5 bases and 3 bases, there was a span of 13 bases. This CDR3 contains 14 residues. The chain joins TRBV7-9 to TRBJ1-2, with D unclear. Sequencing used PBMCs or T cells enriched from blood (not recorded which). The source of this sequence is a woman aged 40 to 50 who had recovered from COVID-19. The CDR3: CASSPGGHDYGYTF. CDR3 coding DNA: TGTGCCAGCAGCCCAGGAGGGCACGACTATGGCTACACCTTC.